The 17 T cell receptor beta chains presented below share a single source sample, sequenced in a study of blood T cell repertoires in COVID-19. The table came from immunoSEQ multiplex PCR; TCRdb's copy has only in-frame clones and leaves some out. The sample lists around 70,000 clones; approximately 86% were seen once. Sample: peripheral blood. These receptors were obtained from a human donor in a cohort sampled during active COVID-19.

The chain combines TRBV10-3 with TRBJ1-2; TRBD1 aligns across 9 bases. The V segment lost 10 bases and the J segment 5 bases; nucleotides outside the gene matches: 8. CDR3 length equals 13 residues. Germline V CDR1 and CDR2: ENHRY, SYGVKD. CDR3 bases: TGTGCCACCTACGGGGGACAGGGATATGGCTACACCTTC. Encoded protein: CATYGGQGYGYTF.

This chain connects TRBV12-3 or TRBV12-4 to TRBJ1-2; no reliable D call. CDR3 length: 13 amino acids. V lost 6 bases and J 0 bases, leaving 8 bases between the germline ends. For the CDR3, the DNA is TGTGCCAGCAGGGAGGGAGCTAACTATGGCTACACCTTC. Encoded protein: CASREGANYGYTF.

The V and J genes are TRBV25-1 and TRBJ2-1; D is possibly TRBD2 (5 bases). Germline CDR1 reads MGHDK; CDR2 reads SYGVNS. V was cut by 0 bases and J by 9 bases, with 12 bases left in between. The CDR3 loop spans 14 amino acids. CDR3 DNA sequence: TGTGCCAGCAGTGAATACCCTAGCTCTAGTGAGCAGTTCTTC. This codes for CASSEYPSSSEQFF.

The chain has TRBV9 and TRBJ1-2; no clear D. From germline, CDR1 is SGDLS and CDR2 YYNGEE. The CDR3 covers 13 residues. Trimming removed 3 bases at V and 4 bases at J, with 10 bases between. The CDR3 sequence: CASSGRQLYGYTF. CDR3 in DNA: TGTGCCAGCAGCGGCAGACAACTCTATGGCTACACCTTC. The whole variable domain, filled in from reference TRBV9 and TRBJ1-2, reads DSGVTQTPKHLITATGQRVTLRCSPRSGDLSVYWYQQSLDQGLQFLIQYYNGEERAKGNILERFSAQQFPDLHSELNLSSLELGDSALYFCASSGRQLYGYTFGSGTRLTVV.

The sample holds one count of this clone. The J gene is TRBJ1-6, the V gene TRBV6-6; 8 nucleotides agree with TRBD1. Trimming cost V 5 bases and J 5 bases; bases outside gene matches: 11. Germline assignment: CDR1 MNHNY and CDR2 SVGAGI (reference sequence). The CDR3 consists of 17 residues. The DNA of the CDR3 is TGTGCCAGCAGTCGGTGGACAGGGAAGATGAATAATTCACCCCTCCACTTT. Translation gives CASSRWTGKMNNSPLHF.

This chain connects TRBV19 to TRBJ1-2; D remains unclear. CDR1 is LNHDA and CDR2 is SQIVND in the germline V gene (reference sequence). The CDR3 covers 10 residues. The germline V and J ends were trimmed by 6 bases and 4 bases, with 3 bases remaining between them. DNA of the CDR3: TGTGCCAGTAGAGCCTATGGCTACACCTTC. Translated: CASRAYGYTF.

V usage is TRBV27 and J usage is TRBJ2-5; 11 bases fit TRBD2. CDR1 and CDR2 from the germline V gene are MNHEY and SMNVEV (reference sequence). This CDR3 region has 16 residues. V was clipped by 8 bases and J by 5 bases; unmatched bases: 13. CDR3 in amino acids: CASCSGVAGGLETQYF. DNA for the CDR3: TGTGCCAGCTGCTCGGGGGTAGCGGGGGGGCTGGAGACCCAGTACTTC.

The chain employs TRBV9 and TRBJ2-1; TRBD2 agrees at 10 bases. V was clipped by 2 bases and J by 8 bases; unmatched bases: 7. In germline, CDR1 is SGDLS, CDR2 YYNGEE. This CDR3 spans 15 amino acids. DNA for the CDR3: TGTGCCAGCAGCGTGAGCGGGGGGGCTTCTGATGAGCAGTTCTTC. This codes for CASSVSGGASDEQFF.

The chain recombines TRBV10-3 with TRBJ1-3; D gene ambiguous. The CDR3 is 14 amino acids. CDR1 and CDR2 (germline): ENHRY, SYGVKD. Trimming cost V 3 bases and J 2 bases, with 8 bases left between them. The CDR3 sequence: CAISEQIAGNTIYF. CDR3 DNA sequence: TGTGCCATCAGTGAACAGATCGCTGGAAACACCATATATTTT.

This clone was recorded once. The chain is built from TRBV30 and TRBJ2-5; 11 bases are a match to TRBD1. Germline V lookup: CDR1 GTSNPN, CDR2 SVGIG (reference sequence). J gave up 9 bases and V 5 bases, and 5 bases lay outside the gene matches. The CDR3 extends over 12 amino acids. The CDR3 sequence: CAWGTGGVPQYF. DNA for the CDR3: TGTGCCTGGGGGACAGGGGGAGTCCCCCAGTACTTC. The variable domain in full, with the rest retrieved from reference TRBV30 and TRBJ2-5, is SQTIHQWPATLVQPVGSPLSLECTVEGTSNPNLYWYRQAAGRGLQLLFYSVGIGQISSEVPQNLSASRPQDRQFILSSKKLLLSDSGFYLCAWGTGGVPQYFGPGTRLLVL.

The rearrangement links TRBV11-3 to TRBJ1-5; 9 nucleotides match TRBD1. The V and J ends lost 5 bases and 5 bases, in that order; junction bases with no gene match: 16. In germline, CDR1 is SGHNT, CDR2 YENEEA. The CDR3 extends over 18 amino acids. CDR3 region: CASSLQDGTGSRDQPQHF. The CDR3 DNA reads as TGTGCCAGCAGCCTACAGGACGGGACAGGGTCAAGAGATCAGCCCCAGCATTTT.

This rearrangement joins TRBV5-1 to TRBJ2-7, with D possibly TRBD2 on 6 matching bases. The germline V gene encodes CDR1 SGHRS and CDR2 YFSETQ. The V end lost 2 bases, the J end lost 3 bases, and 15 bases lay between the germline ends. The CDR3 totals 15 residues. CDR3 protein: CASSFSRGGVYEQYF. The CDR3 coding sequence is TGCGCCAGCAGCTTTTCTCGCGGAGGGGTCTACGAGCAGTACTTC.

The chain carries TRBV28 and TRBJ1-2, with TRBD1 identical over 10 bases. CDR1 is MDHEN and CDR2 is SYDVKM in the germline V gene. This CDR3 comprises 17 residues. V shed 6 bases and J 3 bases; nucleotides not matched to a gene: 13. The CDR3 loop is CASRKPVRDRGHYGYTF. CDR3 in DNA: TGTGCCAGCAGAAAACCCGTTCGGGACAGGGGCCACTATGGCTACACCTTC.

This clone is a singleton in its sample. The chain employs TRBV6-5 and TRBJ2-1; 8 nucleotides line up with TRBD1. V trimming: 0 bases; J trimming: 6 bases; junction bases outside the gene matches: 4. Germline loops: CDR1 MNHEY, CDR2 SVGAGI. CDR3 size: 15 residues. CDR3 in DNA: TGTGCCAGCAGTTACTCTCGGACAGGGCCCAATGAGCAGTTCTTC. It specifies CASSYSRTGPNEQFF.

The chain links TRBV5-4 to TRBJ1-2, with D tentatively TRBD1 (5 bases). This CDR3 contains 13 residues. Germline V CDR1 and CDR2: SGHNT, YYREEE (reference sequence). V was trimmed by 1 base and J by 4 bases, leaving 8 bases between them. The CDR3 DNA sequence: TGTGCCAGCAGCTTGACAGGAAGCTATGGCTACACCTTC. This sequence encodes CASSLTGSYGYTF.

The table lists this clone with a count of one. The chain combines TRBV11-3 with TRBJ2-2; 7 bases align to TRBD1. V gave up 5 bases and J gave up 0 bases; unmatched junction bases: 6. The CDR3 spans 16 residues. CDR1 SGHNT and CDR2 YENEEA come from the germline V gene. This chain's CDR3 is CASSQWDSPNTGELFF. CDR3 nucleotides: TGTGCCAGCAGCCAATGGGACAGCCCGAACACCGGGGAGCTGTTTTTT. The full variable domain, in which reference TRBV11-3 and TRBJ2-2 provide the parts outside the CDR3, is EAGVVQSPRYKIIEKKQPVAFWCNPISGHNTLYWYLQNLGQGPELLIRYENEEAVDDSQLPKDRFSAERLKGVDSTLKIQPAELGDSAVYLCASSQWDSPNTGELFFGEGSRLTVL.

This chain links TRBV3-1 (or the pseudogene TRBV3-2) with TRBJ2-1; TRBD2 aligns across 12 bases. The CDR3 sequence is 13 residues long. CDR1 and CDR2 (germline): LGHDT, YNNKEL (reference sequence). V dropped 2 bases and J dropped 10; count of bases not matched to a gene: 0. The CDR3 DNA reads as TGTGCCAGCAGCCAACTAGCGGGGGGGGAGCAGTTCTTC. It is translated as CASSQLAGGEQFF.